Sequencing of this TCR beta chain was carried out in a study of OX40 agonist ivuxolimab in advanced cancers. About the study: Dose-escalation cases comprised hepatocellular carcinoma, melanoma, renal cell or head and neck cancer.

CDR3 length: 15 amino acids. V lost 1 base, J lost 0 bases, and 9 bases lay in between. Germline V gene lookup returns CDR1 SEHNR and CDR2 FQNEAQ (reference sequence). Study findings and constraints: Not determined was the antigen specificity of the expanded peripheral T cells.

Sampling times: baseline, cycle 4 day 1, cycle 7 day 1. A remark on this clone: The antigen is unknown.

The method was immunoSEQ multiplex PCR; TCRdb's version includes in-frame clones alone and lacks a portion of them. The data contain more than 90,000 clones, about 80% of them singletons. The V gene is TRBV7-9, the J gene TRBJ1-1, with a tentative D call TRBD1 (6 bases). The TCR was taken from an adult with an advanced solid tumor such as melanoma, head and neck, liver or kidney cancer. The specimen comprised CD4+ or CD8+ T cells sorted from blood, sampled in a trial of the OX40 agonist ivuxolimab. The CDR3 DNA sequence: TGTGCCAGCAGCTTAGTACAGGGTATGAACACTGAAGCTTTCTTT. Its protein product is CASSLVQGMNTEAFF.